This T cell receptor beta chain was sequenced for a study of blood T cells in healthy people across ages (dated by TCRdb to between 2014 and 2017). Looking at the study overall: Template switching captured roughly one uniquely barcoded TCR beta cDNA molecule per two T cells in model experiments. Age-related changes in TCR beta repertoire diversity were measured in the study by deep sequencing normalized with unique cDNA molecular identifiers. Donors were grouped into four age groups: young (average approximately 15 years), middle-aged (less than 40), aged (62) and long-lived (roughly 80). To avoid experimental bias, donors of different ages were randomly spread across the sequencing lanes. The study analyzed two additional independent replicas of 1 million unique cDNA reads from the same blood draw for two donors, one aged 18 to 29 and one aged 80 or older. The paper as a whole reports these results and caveats: Compared with the aged group, the long-lived group had more naive CD4+ T cells, fewer expanded clones and increased TCR diversity, a pattern suggesting age selection. Conclusive comparison of naive and antigen-experienced compartments was prevented by the profiling of bulk unsorted PBMCs. Estimates of total diversity based on one million sequenced T cells were considered lower bounds and underestimates. A strong correlation was found between observed TCR beta diversity and the percentage of naive T cells measured by flow cytometry. Because donor CMV infection status was unknown, age-related changes in expanded clonotypes were potentially confounded. Observed TCR beta diversity per million T cells fell roughly linearly with age, and a significant reduction was already apparent by age approximately 40.

With regard to this clonotype: Its antigen remains unidentified. No quality values exist for individual bases; no much larger clone is one base distant.

Including cysteine and phenylalanine, the CDR3 has 13 amino acids. The entry retains the CDR3 DNA only, 39 bases that are in frame from base 1. V is cut by 5 bases and J by 4 bases, and the space between the germline ends is 12 bases. Systemically healthy Caucasian individuals from Russia, some 36 in total and aged about 6 to 95 years, were included as donors. About 9.8 milliliters of peripheral blood were drawn from each donor into EDTA-treated Vacutainer tubes. Ficoll-Paque density-gradient centrifugation was used to isolate PBMCs, with at least 6.5 million per sample. Total RNA, at least 5 micrograms per sample, was extracted from PBMCs with Trizol reagent. For every donor, flow cytometry on a PBMC aliquot measured the percentage of naive CD45RAhigh/CD27high T cells. The method was 5' RACE. The run used an Illumina HiSeq 2500. A second PCR of about 7 to 12 cycles was run with a J-beta primer mix and a sample-barcoded 5' primer. Each TCR beta cDNA molecule received a unique molecular identifier from a template-switch 5' adaptor carrying 12 random nucleotides. Each sample yielded at least 2.5 million CDR3-containing paired-end reads. First-strand cDNA synthesis was performed from all RNA using the Mint cDNA synthesis kit, with priming by a TRBC-specific oligonucleotide. After uracil-DNA glycosylase treatment, a first 18-cycle PCR used universal primers M1SS and BC2_uni_R on all cDNA. The original pipeline was this. Each sample was normalized by randomly selecting 1 million high-quality reads, each carrying a distinct molecular identifier. Instead of being binned into consensus sequences, reads with shared molecular identifiers were discarded. MiTCR, set to a Q25 quality threshold and the strictest error-elimination algorithm, was used for CDR3 identification, clonotype clustering and error correction. A nonparametric unseen species model using Euler transformation provided a lower-bound estimate of total TCR beta diversity. TCRdb took the public reads, trimmed them with fastp at Q25, ran MiXCR for clone calling and kept in-frame beta chains. Rows are unified per CDR3 protein, each entry keeping the most common DNA and genes. For this entry, the V and J calls and clone size follow TCRdb and not the study's own pipeline. The sample includes 650,000 to 800,000 distinct CDR3 sequences, with around two fifths observed a single time. Roughly a fifth of the sample belongs to the ten largest clones.

This clonotype was obtained from a man aged 55 to 70 in good health. Sequencing was done on a sample of blood. The chain links TRBV12-3 or TRBV12-4 with TRBJ2-7; the D segment cannot be called with confidence. The CDR3 protein sequence reads: CASSPSLGYEQYF. The nucleotide sequence is given as TGTGCCAGCAGTCCGAGCCTTGGGTACGAGCAGTACTTC.